This T cell receptor beta chain stems from a study of OX40 agonist ivuxolimab in advanced cancers. Study overall: Partial responses were recorded for three patients, including one with hepatocellular carcinoma and two with cutaneous melanoma.

The repertoire was sequenced with immunoSEQ multiplex PCR; TCRdb's copy has only in-frame clones and lacks some. The sample lists 60,000 to 65,000 clones, roughly four fifths occurring once. Overall study results and limits: Both blood CD4+ and CD8+ T cells showed clonal growth by week 6 at 0.1 to 3.0 mg/kg.

It was autoimmune disease history or systemic immunosuppression that excluded patients. On cycle 4 day 1 and cycle 7 day 1, as well as at baseline, blood was sampled. The CDR3 runs 12 residues. From germline, CDR1 is MDHEN and CDR2 SYDVKM. V lost 6 bases to trimming and J lost 10 bases, with 15 bases between them. As to this clone: Its specificity is not known.

The TCR originated in an adult with an advanced solid tumor such as melanoma, head and neck, liver or kidney cancer. The sequenced sample was CD4+ or CD8+ T cells sorted from blood, obtained in a trial of the OX40 agonist ivuxolimab. The chain is built from TRBV28 and TRBJ1-1, with a weak D call TRBD1 (6 bases). The CDR3 DNA reads TGTGCCAGCAGCGTAACAGGGCCCGGAGCTTTCTTT. The encoded protein is CASSVTGPGAFF.